A selection of T cell receptor beta chains follows, all from one sample in a study of blood T cells in healthy people across ages. TCRdb passed the 5' RACE reads through MiXCR, listing each CDR3 protein once. This repertoire shows roughly 790,000 distinct CDR3 sequences, about 42% found once; its top ten account for 20%. The sequenced material came from blood. These receptors all come from a woman aged 55-69 years in good health. Both conserved end residues are part of each CDR3. D genes are given only for firm matches. Only part of the rows carry a size: once, few, many, or a class if the clone is expanded.

V	D	J	size	DNA	CDR3
TRBV14	-	TRBJ2-1	many	TGTGCCAGCAGCCAAGTGCGGGGTATGGGCAATGAGCAGTTCTTC	CASSQVRGMGNEQFF
TRBV29-1	TRBD2	TRBJ2-1	-	TGCAGCGTTGAGGCTAGCGGGAGTTCAGAGACCCAGTTCTTC	CSVEASGSSETQFF
TRBV7-9	TRBD1	TRBJ2-7	-	TGTGCCAGCAGCCCCCGGGACAGGGAGATCGAGCAGTACTTC	CASSPRDREIEQYF
TRBV5-1	TRBD1	TRBJ2-2	many	TGCGCCAGCAGCTCAGGGGGATCCACCGGGGAGCTGTTTTTT	CASSSGGSTGELFF
TRBV18	-	TRBJ2-7	-	TGTGCCAGCTCACCACCGGGGGCCTACGAGCAGTACTTC	CASSPPGAYEQYF
TRBV2	-	TRBJ1-1	-	TGTGCCAGCAGTGAAGCGCTTACGGCTGAAGCTTTCTTT	CASSEALTAEAFF
TRBV6-2/TRBV6-3	-	TRBJ2-5	many	TGTGCCAGCAGTTACGGGACAAACCAAGAGACCCAGTACTTC	CASSYGTNQETQYF
TRBV6-2/TRBV6-3	-	TRBJ1-1	few	TGTGCCAGCAGTTATGGGGGGGACAACACTGAAGCTTTCTTT	CASSYGGDNTEAFF
TRBV2	-	TRBJ1-6	once	TGTGCCAGGAGAGGGACGGTTGACTATAATTCACCCCTCCACTTT	CARRGTVDYNSPLHF
TRBV19	-	TRBJ1-2	-	TGTGCCAGTAGTATATCCACGGGGGGCTACGGCTACACCTTC	CASSISTGGYGYTF
TRBV28	TRBD2	TRBJ2-1	once	TGTGCCAGCAGCGCGGGAGGGGTCAATGAGCAGTTCTTC	CASSAGGVNEQFF
TRBV7-3	-	TRBJ2-1	-	TGTGCCAGCAGCCCTACCTTTGGAAAGAGGGGTGAGCAGTTCTTC	CASSPTFGKRGEQFF
TRBV2	TRBD1	TRBJ1-2	few	TGTGCCAGCAGACTTTCCGGGACAGGCAGCTATGGCTACACCTTC	CASRLSGTGSYGYTF
TRBV6-5	TRBD2	TRBJ2-1	-	TGTGCCAGCAGAGATCCTAGCGGGAGTAGCAATGAGCAGTTCTTC	CASRDPSGSSNEQFF
TRBV20-1	TRBD1	TRBJ1-1	-	TGCAGTGCTAGGACAGGGGCGTTGAACACTGAAGCTTTCTTT	CSARTGALNTEAFF
TRBV20-1	-	TRBJ1-2	-	TGCAGTGCTAGAGACAGTAACTATGGCTACACCTTC	CSARDSNYGYTF
TRBV6-1	TRBD2	TRBJ2-3	many	TGTGCCAGCAGTAAAGCCGGACTAGCGGGCACAGATACGCAGTATTTT	CASSKAGLAGTDTQYF